This T cell receptor beta chain was identified in a study of T cells in Graves' hyperthyroidism and ophthalmopathy. Amplification targeted TCR beta CDR3 regions from RNA transcripts. The TCR CDR3 was amplified in a first-round RT-PCR using the HTBI primer set. MiXCR was run by TCRdb on the multiplex PCR reads, yielding one entry per CDR3 protein. Of 550,000 to 600,000 distinct CDR3 sequences detected, over 15% appear once; the ten largest clones hold around a sixth. Study-wide results and limits: A 13 V-J signature model discriminated ophthalmopathy versus stable hyperthyroidism. In the blood, most expanded thyroid clonotypes above 0.001 appeared as well.

On the basis of clinical symptoms, serum thyroxine and TRAb, thyroid ultrasound and orbital computed tomography, diagnoses were made. Trimming shortened V by 2 bases and J by 4 bases, and 17 bases separated the two germline ends. This CDR3 is built from 16 residues. Germline V gives CDR1 KGHSH, CDR2 LQKENI. Worth noting for this clonotype: Its matching antigen is unknown.

V gene TRBV18 combines with J gene TRBJ1-2; D not certain. Specimen: blood. This TCR was sampled from a woman between 18 and 29 years old with Graves' hyperthyroidism. CDR3 nucleotides: TGTGCCAGCTCACCAGGTTCGCCAGGTAATGGCTATGGCTACACCTTC. Translating gives CASSPGSPGNGYGYTF.